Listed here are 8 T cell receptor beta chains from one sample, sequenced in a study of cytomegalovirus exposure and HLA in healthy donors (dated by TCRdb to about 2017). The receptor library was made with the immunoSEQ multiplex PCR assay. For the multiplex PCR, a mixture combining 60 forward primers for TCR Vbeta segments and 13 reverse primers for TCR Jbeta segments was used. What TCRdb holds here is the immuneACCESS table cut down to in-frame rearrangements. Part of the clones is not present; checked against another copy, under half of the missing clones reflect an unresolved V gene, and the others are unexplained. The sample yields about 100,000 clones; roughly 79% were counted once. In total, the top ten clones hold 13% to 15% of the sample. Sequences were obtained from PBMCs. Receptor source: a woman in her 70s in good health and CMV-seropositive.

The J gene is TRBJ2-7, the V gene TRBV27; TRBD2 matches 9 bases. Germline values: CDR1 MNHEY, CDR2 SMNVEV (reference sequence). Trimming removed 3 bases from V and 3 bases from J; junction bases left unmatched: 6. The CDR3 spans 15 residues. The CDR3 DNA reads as TGTGCCAGCAGTTTCGGGACTAGCTTTTACTACGAGCAGTACTTC. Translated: CASSFGTSFYYEQYF.

CDR3 sequence reads: CASSAGLLAGADNEQFF. The CDR3 DNA is TGTGCCAGCAGTGCAGGGTTATTAGCGGGAGCGGACAATGAGCAGTTCTTC. The J gene is TRBJ2-1, the V gene TRBV6-1; 9 bases align to TRBD2. Germline-derived CDR1 and CDR2 are MNHNS and SASEGT. CDR3 length equals 17 residues. J gave up 5 bases and V 4 bases, and 12 bases lay outside the gene matches.

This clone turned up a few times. CDR3 bases: TGCGCCAGCAGCCAAGGGGAAGCTAGCGGGGAAGAGACCCAGTACTTC. Protein: CASSQGEASGEETQYF. V is TRBV4-3 and J is TRBJ2-5, with TRBD2 matching 9 bases. The CDR3 is 16 residues long. V dropped 1 base and J dropped 3; count of bases not matched to a gene: 6. CDR1 and CDR2 (germline): LGHNA, YSLEER.

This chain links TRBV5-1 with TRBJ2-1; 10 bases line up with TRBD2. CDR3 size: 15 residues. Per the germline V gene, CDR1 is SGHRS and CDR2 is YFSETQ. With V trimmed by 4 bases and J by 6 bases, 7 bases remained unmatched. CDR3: CASSVTSGISNEQFF. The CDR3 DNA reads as TGCGCCAGCAGCGTAACTAGCGGGATCAGCAATGAGCAGTTCTTC.

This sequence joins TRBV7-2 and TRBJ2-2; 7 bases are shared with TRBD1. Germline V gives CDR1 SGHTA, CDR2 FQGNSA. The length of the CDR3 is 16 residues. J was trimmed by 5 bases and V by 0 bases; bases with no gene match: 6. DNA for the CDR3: TGTGCCAGCAGCTTAGCACACAGGGGAAGAACCGGGGAGCTGTTTTTT. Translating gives CASSLAHRGRTGELFF.

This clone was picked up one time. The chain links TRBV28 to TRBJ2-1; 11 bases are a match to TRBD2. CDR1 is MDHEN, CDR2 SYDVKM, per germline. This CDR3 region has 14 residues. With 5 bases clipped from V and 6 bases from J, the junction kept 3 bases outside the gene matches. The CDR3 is CASSLAGGTNEQFF. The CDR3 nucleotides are TGTGCCAGCAGTCTAGCGGGGGGAACCAATGAGCAGTTCTTC. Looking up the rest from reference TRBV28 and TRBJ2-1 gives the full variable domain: DVKVTQSSRYLVKRTGEKVFLECVQDMDHENMFWYRQDPGLGLRLIYFSYDVKMKEKGDIPEGYSVSREKKERFSLILESASTNQTSMYLCASSLAGGTNEQFFGPGTRLTVL.

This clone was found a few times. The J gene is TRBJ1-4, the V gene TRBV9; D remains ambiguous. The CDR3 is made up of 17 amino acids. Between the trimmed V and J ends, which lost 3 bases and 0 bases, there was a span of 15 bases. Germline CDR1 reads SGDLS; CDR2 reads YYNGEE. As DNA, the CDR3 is TGTGCCAGCAGCGAGTGGCCGGATGGGCCAACTAATGAAAAACTGTTTTTT. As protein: CASSEWPDGPTNEKLFF.

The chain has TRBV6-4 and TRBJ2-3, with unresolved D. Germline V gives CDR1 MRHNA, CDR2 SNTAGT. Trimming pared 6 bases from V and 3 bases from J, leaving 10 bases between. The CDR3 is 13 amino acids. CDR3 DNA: TGTGCCAGCAGGGTAGACTCTACAGATACGCAGTATTTT. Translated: CASRVDSTDTQYF.